The 2 T cell receptor beta chains below come from one sample, sequenced in a study of shared clonotypes between healthy human individuals. Data came from immunoSEQ multiplex PCR; TCRdb stores just in-frame clones and leaves some out. The data hold about 1 million clones, with approximately 70% observed a single time. The material sequenced was memory CD4+ T cells sorted from blood. As to subset: CD45RA-negative fraction. The receptors shown here come from a young man in good health.

CDR3 coding DNA: TGTGCCAGCACCGCCGGAAGGGCTGGAAACACCATATATTTT. Encoded protein: CASTAGRAGNTIYF. The rearrangement joins TRBV7-9 to TRBJ1-3; no reliable D call. Trimming removed 7 bases from V and 2 bases from J, with 12 bases in between. The CDR3 has 14 amino acids. Germline V gene lookup returns CDR1 SEHNR and CDR2 FQNEAQ (reference sequence).

CDR3 amino acids: CASSLGRTVEAFF. CDR3 DNA: TGTGCCAGCAGTTTGGGTAGGACAGTTGAAGCTTTCTTT. This chain connects TRBV28 to TRBJ1-1; D might be TRBD1 (6 bases). Germline lookup yields CDR1 MDHEN and CDR2 SYDVKM. The V gene lost 3 bases and the J gene lost 7 bases, with 12 bases spanning the gap. This CDR3 is 13 amino acids long.